This T cell receptor (beta chain) was observed in a study of PD-1 blockade in mismatch repair-deficient tumors. Background on the study: Patients had approximately 11 mismatch repair-deficient cancer types and were previously treated and progressing.

Study conclusions and caveats: Rapid post-treatment expansion, then contraction, generally preceding radiologic response, marked tumor-resident clones.

The assay was immunoSEQ multiplex PCR, and TCRdb's table has in-frame clones only and misses some. The top ten clones hold about 23% of a sample with approximately 38,000 clones, 79% of them seen once. Every patient had mismatch repair deficiency by PCR or immunohistochemistry. TCRs were sequenced from a few patients responding to pembrolizumab. The germline V gene encodes CDR1 LNHDA and CDR2 SQIVND (reference sequence). The CDR3 consists of 13 residues. Trimming pared 5 bases from V and 7 bases from J, leaving 14 bases between. This clone was detected only once. Its antigen is undetermined. Different DNA sequences within this sample yield the same CDR3.

Source: peripheral blood, taken 4 weeks after starting pembrolizumab. The chain links TRBV19 to TRBJ1-2; maybe TRBD1 (5 bases). This receptor was obtained from an adult with mismatch repair-deficient cancer. CDR3 region: CASSSQGISGYTF. CDR3 DNA: TGTGCCAGTAGTTCTCAGGGAATTAGTGGCTACACCTTC. The variable domain in full, completed from reference TRBV19 and TRBJ1-2, reads DGGITQSPKYLFRKEGQNVTLSCEQNLNHDAMYWYRQDPGQGLRLIYYSQIVNDFQKGDIAEGYSVSREKKESFPLTVTSAQKNPTAFYLCASSSQGISGYTFGSGTRLTVV.